This T cell receptor beta chain came from a study of cytomegalovirus exposure and HLA in healthy donors. Study conclusions and caveats: Subsequent analysis of the 120 or so validation repertoires found a tendency for first-cohort TCR clusters to co-occur.

Libraries were prepared by immunoSEQ multiplex PCR; TCRdb keeps only in-frame clonotypes and omits some of them. Altogether 150,000 to 200,000 clones are present, 86% being singletons, with the ten largest covering around 1.6%. This clone occurred a few times. As yet, its antigen is unknown. CDR1 and CDR2 from the germline V gene are SGHRS and YFSETQ. The CDR3 contains 16 residues. Unmatched junction bases numbered 9, after V lost 3 bases and J lost 9 bases. Input material: PBMCs. This TCR was recovered from a woman between 18 and 29 years old in good health and CMV-seronegative. V usage is TRBV5-1 and J usage is TRBJ2-3, with TRBD2 matching 14 bases. The CDR3 loop is CASSSTSGGAWGTQYF. CDR3 sequence (DNA): TGCGCCAGCAGCTCGACTAGCGGGGGGGCCTGGGGCACGCAGTATTTT.